This T cell receptor (beta chain) was profiled in a study of blood T cell repertoires in COVID-19. Turning to the study itself: The samples span acute and convalescent COVID-19 from the United States, Italy and Spain.

V lost 0 bases, J lost 4 bases, and 5 bases stayed unmatched. Germline CDR1 SGHRS, CDR2 YFSETQ. The CDR3 has 15 amino acids. Repertoires were generated with immunoSEQ multiplex PCR, while TCRdb's copy carries only in-frame clones and drops some. In the table there are about 240,000 clones, 80% to 90% of which are singletons. The TCR was taken from a woman aged 80 or over with COVID-19, enrolled during active disease. The rearrangement uses TRBV5-1 and TRBJ1-1; 8 bases line up with TRBD1. Sequenced sample: peripheral blood. The CDR3 here is CASSLAGGAGTEAFF. DNA of the CDR3: TGCGCCAGCAGCTTGGCAGGGGGCGCCGGCACTGAAGCTTTCTTT.